The entry below describes one T cell receptor beta chain. This CDR3 is built from 16 residues. The V segment lost 6 bases and the J segment 8 bases; nucleotides outside the gene matches: 16. This entry comes from a study of blood T cell repertoires in COVID-19. Sequencing used immunoSEQ multiplex PCR; TCRdb keeps in-frame clones, though not all of them. Among roughly 100,000 clones listed, 75% to 90% were seen once. V gene TRBV23-1 combines with J gene TRBJ1-2; 9 bases agree with TRBD1. TRBV23-1 is treated as an ORF (open reading frame) with a function not yet certain. The clonotype originates from a human donor in a cohort sampled during active COVID-19. Specimen: peripheral blood. Here the CDR3 DNA reads TGCGCCAGCAGCAAAAAATCTTGGACAGGGGTGGAGGGCTACACCTTC. Protein: CASSKKSWTGVEGYTF.